The clone carrying this T cell receptor (beta chain) came up once. Per the original data handling: Reference gene primer amplification gave estimated nucleated cell counts. Some clones are missing from TCRdb's copy, which holds only in-frame ones; the method was immunoSEQ multiplex PCR. That table is the source of V, J and clone size, and D and trimming were worked out from the DNA. Among more than 200,000 clones listed, 70% to 90% were seen once. This entry is derived from a study of blood T cell repertoires in COVID-19. Study background: Acute-phase and convalescent COVID-19 samples originated in the United States, Italy and Spain. The cDNA or gDNA used as material had been derived from T cells, B-cell-depleted T cells, or PBMCs.

This CDR3 region has 17 residues. Germline-derived CDR1 and CDR2 are SGDLS and YYNGEE. V shed 4 bases and J 1 base; nucleotides not matched to a gene: 6. The sequenced material came from peripheral blood. This TCR was recovered from a man aged 18-30 years with active or convalescent COVID-19. V and J are TRBV9 and TRBJ2-3; 13 bases align to TRBD2. The CDR3 is CASSKGLAGSGTDTQYF. The DNA for the CDR3 is TGTGCCAGCAGCAAGGGACTAGCGGGATCCGGCACAGATACGCAGTATTTT.